These 11 T cell receptor beta chains share one sample of origin, sequenced in a study of blood T cells in healthy people across ages (dated by TCRdb to between 2014 and 2016). The method behind the library was 5' RACE. The sample was run on an Illumina HiSeq 2500. A second PCR of 7 to 11 cycles was performed with a sample-barcoded 5' primer and a J-beta primer mix. Starting from the raw public reads, TCRdb applied fastp trimming at Q25, assembled clones with MiXCR and retained in-frame beta chains. Duplicate CDR3 protein sequences are folded into a single record with the most common DNA and genes. Here the sample has around 1.7 million distinct CDR3 sequences; over 25% occur a single time. The ten largest clones take up less than 9.5% of the sample. The sequencing input was blood. The receptors were sampled from a woman in her twenties or thirties in good health.

This rearrangement joins TRBV3-1 to TRBJ2-1; 10 bases align to TRBD2. V lost 4 bases and J lost 9; bases outside the gene matches: 18. Germline V gene lookup returns CDR1 LGHDT and CDR2 YNNKEL (reference sequence). The length of the CDR3 is 18 residues. In DNA, the CDR3 is TGTGCCAGCAGCCCGAGGGCTAGCGGGGGCCTCCGGGGAGGTGAGCAGTTCTTC. This encodes CASSPRASGGLRGGEQFF.

CDR3 sequence: CASSHTSGTEDEQFF. The CDR3 nucleotides are TGTGCCAGCAGCCACACTAGCGGGACGGAGGATGAGCAGTTCTTC. The gene calls are TRBV12-3 or TRBV12-4 and TRBJ2-1; 10 bases align to TRBD2. The V gene end was trimmed by 6 bases and the J gene end by 8 bases; junction bases not matched to a gene: 10. The CDR3 is 15 amino acids.

This rearrangement joins TRBV5-1 to TRBJ1-1, with D hard to call. CDR3 length equals 13 residues. Germline V lookup: CDR1 SGHRS, CDR2 YFSETQ. V gave up 0 bases and J gave up 4 bases, with 7 bases separating them. This chain's CDR3 is CASSLGSFTEAFF. The DNA of the CDR3 is TGCGCCAGCAGCTTGGGCAGTTTCACTGAAGCTTTCTTT.

There are many counts of this clonotype. This rearrangement joins TRBV28 to TRBJ2-5; the D gene is possibly TRBD1 (5 bases). The CDR3 spans 15 residues. V was shortened by 9 bases and J by 3 bases, with 20 bases between the two germline ends. From germline, CDR1 is MDHEN and CDR2 SYDVKM. CDR3 in amino acids: CASQLLQASKETQYF. The CDR3 DNA is TGTGCCAGTCAACTCCTACAGGCTTCTAAAGAGACCCAGTACTTC. Full variable domain (remainder filled in from reference TRBV28 and TRBJ2-5): DVKVTQSSRYLVKRTGEKVFLECVQDMDHENMFWYRQDPGLGLRLIYFSYDVKMKEKGDIPEGYSVSREKKERFSLILESASTNQTSMYLCASQLLQASKETQYFGPGTRLLVL.

The V call is TRBV12-3 or TRBV12-4, the J call TRBJ2-1, with D hard to call. The CDR3 spans 13 residues. Deletions cut 5 bases from V and 7 bases from J, with 12 bases between. The CDR3: CASSQAQRNEQFF. CDR3 coding DNA: TGTGCCAGCAGTCAAGCACAACGAAATGAGCAGTTCTTC.

With respect to this clonotype: Germline and junction disagree at one end, which may indicate a read error. The chain joins TRBV20-1 to TRBJ2-7; D gene ambiguous. This CDR3 is built from 14 residues. The germline V gene encodes CDR1 DFQATT and CDR2 SNEGSKA (reference sequence). CDR3 loop: CGARMGSPSDEQYF. CDR3 coding DNA: TGCGGTGCTAGAATGGGCAGTCCATCCGACGAGCAGTACTTC.

The V and J genes are TRBV2 and TRBJ2-5, with D tentatively TRBD2 (6 bases). The CDR3 has 14 amino acids. Germline CDR1 is SNHLY and CDR2 is FYNNEI. Trimming left V 8 bases short and J 5 bases short, with 18 bases between. CDR3 loop: CASRDGGFQETQYF. The CDR3 DNA sequence: TGTGCCAGCCGAGACGGGGGATTTCAGGAGACCCAGTACTTC.

This clonotype has a handful of counts. The rearrangement links TRBV6-2 or TRBV6-3 to TRBJ1-2; D is ambiguous. The germline gives CDR1 MNHEY, CDR2 SVGEGT. This CDR3 contains 13 residues. Trimming left V 6 bases short and J 6 bases short, with 14 bases between. This CDR3 is CASRLTQINGYTF. CDR3 bases: TGTGCCAGCAGACTCACCCAGATCAATGGCTACACCTTC.

Points on this clonotype: Just one base apart from a much larger clone, this may be a read error. The chain has TRBV7-9 and TRBJ1-5; 10 bases agree with TRBD1. V trimming: 4 bases; J trimming: 6 bases; junction bases outside the gene matches: 3. Germline V lookup: CDR1 SEHNR, CDR2 FQNEAQ (reference sequence). The length of the CDR3 is 14 residues. In DNA form, the CDR3 reads TGTGCCAGCAGCTCCGGGACAGGGGTTCAGCCCCAGCATTTT. Protein sequence: CASSSGTGVQPQHF. The entire variable domain, with the rest obtained from reference TRBV7-9 and TRBJ1-5, is as follows: DTGVSQNPRHKITKRGQNVTFRCDPISEHNRLYWYRQTLGQGPEFLTYFQNEAQLEKSRLLSDRFSAERPKGSFSTLEIQRTEQGDSAMYLCASSSGTGVQPQHFGDGTRLSIL.

The chain has TRBV12-3 or TRBV12-4 and TRBJ2-1; D uncertain. The J call could be wrong; TRBJ2-7 is a better fit for the DNA end. CDR3 length: 14 amino acids. CDR3 in amino acids: CASSFRRNYNEQYF. As DNA, the CDR3 is TGTGCCAGCAGTTTCCGGCGGAACTACAATGAGCAGTACTTC.

V is TRBV10-3 and J is TRBJ1-5; D possibly corresponds to TRBD1 (5 bases). V lost 4 bases and J 6 bases, leaving 10 bases between the germline ends. CDR1 and CDR2 (germline): ENHRY, SYGVKD. The CDR3 is 13 amino acids. CDR3 amino acids: CAISGGVAQPQHF. CDR3 in DNA: TGTGCCATCAGTGGGGGGGTTGCTCAGCCCCAGCATTTT.